These 21 T cell receptor beta chains were sequenced from one sample in a study of control samples from healthy donors and cancer patients (dated by TCRdb to 2020 to 2021). Libraries were constructed by the immunoSEQ multiplex PCR assay. TCRdb took this table from immuneACCESS and kept in-frame rearrangements with V and J called. Such tables lack part of the clones; where checked against another copy, unresolved V genes explain under half of the gap, and the rest is unexplained. Counted in this sample were about 150,000 clones; 93% of them appeared once. The ten largest clonotypes hold under 2.5% of the sample. The sample comprised blood. These receptors all come from a man aged 45 to 65 in good health.

The chain uses TRBV5-3 and TRBJ2-7; 13 nucleotides align to TRBD2. TRBV5-3 qualifies as an ORF whose function is uncertain. This CDR3 contains 17 residues. V lost 5 bases, J lost 0 bases, and 8 bases stayed unmatched. The CDR3 reads CARRWGTSGVSSYEQYF. The CDR3 bases are TGTGCCAGAAGATGGGGGACTAGCGGGGTATCCTCCTACGAGCAGTACTTC.

V gene TRBV5-6 combines with J gene TRBJ2-7; 8 bases agree with TRBD1. This CDR3 contains 16 residues. Germline CDR1 SGHDT, CDR2 YYEEEE. V lost 4 bases and J lost 3; bases outside the gene matches: 12. The CDR3 sequence: CASSHYSGTGHYEQYF. Here the CDR3 DNA reads TGTGCCAGCAGCCACTACTCCGGGACAGGCCACTACGAGCAGTACTTC. The full variable domain, with the rest looked up from reference TRBV5-6 and TRBJ2-7, is DAGVTQSPTHLIKTRGQQVTLRCSPKSGHDTVSWYQQALGQGPQFIFQYYEEEERQRGNFPDRFSGHQFPNYSSELNVNALLLGDSALYLCASSHYSGTGHYEQYFGPGTRLTVT.

This clone was counted ten times or more. J is TRBJ2-1 and V is TRBV19; perhaps TRBD2 as D (5 bases). Germline-derived CDR1 and CDR2 are LNHDA and SQIVND (reference sequence). The CDR3 loop spans 16 amino acids. Trimming removed 4 bases from V and 0 bases from J, with 13 bases in between. CDR3: CASSTPGLISYNEQFF. The CDR3 nucleotides are TGTGCCAGTAGTACCCCAGGACTCATCTCCTACAATGAGCAGTTCTTC.

This chain links TRBV5-5 with TRBJ2-7; 10 bases align to TRBD2. V dropped 3 bases and J dropped 3; count of bases not matched to a gene: 6. The CDR3 is made up of 15 amino acids. Per the germline V gene, CDR1 is SGHKS and CDR2 is YYEKEE (reference sequence). The CDR3 is CASSWRTSGNYEQYF. The CDR3, as DNA: TGTGCCAGCAGCTGGCGGACTAGCGGAAACTACGAGCAGTACTTC.

The chain recombines TRBV28 with TRBJ2-5; tentative D call: TRBD2 (5 bases). Germline CDR1 reads MDHEN; CDR2 reads SYDVKM. V dropped 6 bases and J dropped 5 bases, with 13 bases sitting between them. The CDR3 has 13 residues. The CDR3 sequence is CASREGRHETQYF. CDR3 sequence (DNA): TGTGCCAGCAGAGAAGGGAGACACGAGACCCAGTACTTC.

The J gene is TRBJ1-2, the V gene TRBV28; D is unresolved. The CDR3 contains 14 residues. The V end was cut by 3 bases, the J end by 0 bases, with 8 bases between. CDR1 MDHEN and CDR2 SYDVKM come from the germline V gene. This CDR3 is CASSFGTANYGYTF. CDR3 coding DNA: TGTGCCAGCAGTTTTGGCACAGCTAACTATGGCTACACCTTC.

This chain uses TRBV5-1 with TRBJ2-5, with a weak D call TRBD2 (6 bases). CDR1 is SGHRS, CDR2 YFSETQ, per germline. Trimming shortened V by 2 bases and J by 0 bases, and 11 bases separated the two germline ends. CDR3 length: 15 amino acids. The CDR3 nucleotides read TGCGCCAGCAGCTTTCGGGACTTCTACCAAGAGACCCAGTACTTC. Its protein is CASSFRDFYQETQYF.

CDR3 sequence (DNA): TGTGCCAGCAGTGAAGCGGGGGGACGGTGGGACATTCAGTACTTC. Protein sequence: CASSEAGGRWDIQYF. V and J are TRBV6-1 and TRBJ2-4; D perhaps matches TRBD2 (6 bases). The CDR3 sequence is 15 residues long. Germline-derived CDR1 and CDR2 are MNHNS and SASEGT. Trimming stripped 0 bases from V and 8 bases from J, with 14 bases between.

CDR3 sequence reads: CASSLVEGLGNEQFF. CDR3 in DNA: TGCGCCAGCAGCTTGGTTGAGGGGTTAGGCAATGAGCAGTTCTTC. The chain combines TRBV5-1 with TRBJ2-1, with D perhaps given as TRBD1 or TRBD2 (5 bases each). Per germline, CDR1 SGHRS and CDR2 YFSETQ. The CDR3 has 15 amino acids. V gave up 0 bases and J gave up 6 bases, with 13 bases separating them. The full variable domain, with the rest looked up from reference TRBV5-1 and TRBJ2-1, is KAGVTQTPRYLIKTRGQQVTLSCSPISGHRSVSWYQQTPGQGLQFLFEYFSETQRNKGNFPGRFSGRQFSNSRSEMNVSTLELGDSALYLCASSLVEGLGNEQFFGPGTRLTVL.

The gene calls are TRBV15 and TRBJ1-6, with TRBD1 matching 9 bases. Trimming at V came to 11 bases and at J to 10 bases, leaving 15 bases not matched to a gene. Germline CDR1 is LNHNV and CDR2 is YYDKDF (reference sequence). The CDR3 loop spans 15 amino acids. The CDR3 loop is CAGDRAREGGSPLHF. The CDR3 nucleotides read TGTGCCGGGGACAGGGCTCGCGAGGGAGGGTCACCCCTCCACTTT.

The chain joins TRBV6-5 to TRBJ1-4, with a possible D match to TRBD1 (6 bases). The germline V gene encodes CDR1 MNHEY and CDR2 SVGAGI. The CDR3 is 13 amino acids. Trimming removed 9 bases from V and 2 bases from J, with 10 bases in between. This CDR3 is CASTTGTNEKLFF. For the CDR3, the DNA is TGTGCCAGTACAACAGGGACTAATGAAAAACTGTTTTTT.

The chain joins TRBV5-5 to TRBJ1-1; D possibly corresponds to TRBD1 (6 bases). Germline V gene data show CDR1 as SGHKS and CDR2 as YYEKEE (reference sequence). CDR3 length equals 15 residues. Trimming took off 3 bases at V and 4 bases at J, with 16 bases between the two ends. The CDR3 sequence is CASSWAVGASTEAFF. CDR3 sequence (DNA): TGTGCCAGCAGCTGGGCCGTGGGGGCGAGCACTGAAGCTTTCTTT.

The chain is built from TRBV28 and TRBJ2-1; TRBD1 might be the D (5 bases). Germline assignment: CDR1 MDHEN and CDR2 SYDVKM. V was shortened by 6 bases and J by 9 bases, with 15 bases between the two germline ends. CDR3 length equals 13 residues. For the CDR3, the DNA is TGTGCCAGCAGCCGACAGCCGACCGCTGAGCAGTTCTTC. Protein sequence: CASSRQPTAEQFF.

The chain combines TRBV5-6 with TRBJ1-2, with unresolved D. Germline V gives CDR1 SGHDT, CDR2 YYEEEE. There are 13 residues in the CDR3. Trimming stripped 0 bases from V and 2 bases from J, with 5 bases between. The CDR3 loop reads CASSLDGNYGYTF. Here the CDR3 DNA reads TGTGCCAGCAGCTTGGACGGAAACTATGGCTACACCTTC.

V gene TRBV24-1 combines with J gene TRBJ1-5; D remains ambiguous. The germline V and J ends were trimmed by 4 bases and 5 bases, with 23 bases remaining between them. The CDR3 consists of 18 residues. CDR1 KGHDR and CDR2 SFDVKD come from the germline V gene. The CDR3 here is CATSDRYLRNGEDQPQHF. The CDR3 coding sequence is TGTGCCACCAGTGACCGCTATTTGCGCAACGGCGAGGATCAGCCCCAGCATTTT.

The V and J genes are TRBV3-1 (or the pseudogene TRBV3-2) and TRBJ2-5, with D tentatively TRBD1 (6 bases). The CDR3 consists of 14 residues. Germline V CDR1 and CDR2: LGHDT, YNNKEL (reference sequence). V was shortened by 3 bases and J by 1 base, with 9 bases between the two germline ends. This CDR3 reads CASSHGDIQETQYF. CDR3 in DNA: TGTGCCAGCAGCCACGGGGACATCCAAGAGACCCAGTACTTC.

In this sample, this clone turned up a few times. In DNA form, the CDR3 reads TGCGCCAGCAGCTTGGGCATGGTTGGACAGGGTAAGCAGCCCCAGCATTTT. Amino acid sequence: CASSLGMVGQGKQPQHF. This sequence joins TRBV5-1 and TRBJ1-5, with TRBD1 identical over 8 bases. The junction had 12 bases not matched to a gene; V was cut back by 0 bases and J by 7 bases. Germline CDR1 is SGHRS and CDR2 is YFSETQ. This CDR3 comprises 17 residues.

This clone was picked up one time. V usage is TRBV19 and J usage is TRBJ1-1, with a tentative D call TRBD1 (6 bases). The germline V gene encodes CDR1 LNHDA and CDR2 SQIVND (reference sequence). Trimming stripped 2 bases from V and 0 bases from J, with 10 bases between. The length of the CDR3 is 15 residues. CDR3 loop: CASSIRTGMNTEAFF. CDR3 in DNA: TGTGCCAGTAGTATACGTACAGGGATGAACACTGAAGCTTTCTTT.

The genes are TRBV13 and TRBJ2-3; D might be TRBD2 (6 bases). The CDR3 is 16 residues long. V was shortened by 6 bases and J by 6 bases, with 22 bases between the two germline ends. The germline V gene encodes CDR1 PRHDT and CDR2 FYEKMQ (reference sequence). The CDR3, as DNA: TGTGCCAGCAGTTTCCGTAGGGGAGGTGGGACGGATACGCAGTATTTT. Translated: CASSFRRGGGTDTQYF.

This chain connects TRBV30 to TRBJ1-6, with a weak D call TRBD1 (6 bases). Germline loops: CDR1 GTSNPN, CDR2 SVGIG (reference sequence). Deletions cut 3 bases from V and 5 bases from J, with 11 bases between. CDR3 size: 14 residues. CDR3 protein: CAWRGHSNNSPLHF. The CDR3 DNA sequence: TGTGCCTGGAGGGGACACTCAAATAATTCACCCCTCCACTTT.

The chain joins TRBV7-8 to TRBJ2-7, with 11 bases identical to TRBD2. The CDR3 has 15 amino acids. Germline-derived CDR1 and CDR2 are SGHVS and FQNEAQ. With V trimmed by 5 bases and J by 7 bases, 10 bases remained unmatched. The CDR3 coding sequence is TGTGCCAGCAGCCTCGGGGTAGCGGGAGGGCAGGAGCAGTACTTC. Encoded protein: CASSLGVAGGQEQYF. Filled out from reference TRBV7-8 and TRBJ2-7, the complete variable domain reads GAGVSQSPRYKVAKRGQDVALRCDPISGHVSLFWYQQALGQGPEFLTYFQNEAQLDKSGLPSDRFFAERPEGSVSTLKIQRTQQEDSAVYLCASSLGVAGGQEQYFGPGTRLTVT.